This T cell receptor beta chain was captured by sequencing in a study of T-cell reconstitution after alpha-beta-depleted transplantation in children (TCRdb year 2016). In the study overall: T-cell immune reconstitution after TCRalphabeta/CD19-depleted allogeneic hematopoietic cell transplantation in children was quantitatively tracked in the study by means of TCR repertoire profiling. Findings and caveats that apply to the study as a whole: About two months after transplant, the apparently early recovery of alphabetaT-cell counts reportedly depended on just several hundred clones that had expanded rapidly and came from non-depleted graft cells. Over the following months the frequencies of hyperexpanded clones went down, and after one year T-cell counts and TCRbeta diversity were mostly credited to newly produced T cells. The high TCRbeta diversity at day 60 in some patients was ascribed to recipient T cells and intrathymic progenitors that had survived conditioning.

This clonotype was picked up a small number of times. Its antigen is currently not known. No quality values exist for individual bases; no much larger clone is one base distant. The library was built by means of PCR. These reads were obtained on an Illumina HiSeq 2500. TCR libraries were prepared with molecular barcoding, using unique molecular identifiers to normalize TCRbeta repertoire quantification. TCRdb itself trimmed the public reads at Q25 with fastp, ran MiXCR and retained productive beta chains. Every CDR3 protein is listed once, alongside the most common genes and DNA of its rows. The sample includes more than 200,000 distinct CDR3 sequences, with roughly 23% observed a single time. 2.6% of the sample is in the top ten clones. CDR1 and CDR2, looked up from the germline V gene, are SGHAT and FQNNGV. V is trimmed back by 3 bases and J by 4 bases, and the junction contains 12 bases that no gene match accounts for. From the cysteine through the phenylalanine, the CDR3 covers 18 amino acids. Of the read, only the CDR3 DNA is kept; its 54 bases are in frame from base 1.

The treatment or condition label, as the study defines it: allogeneic hematopoietic cell transplantation with graft depleted of TCRalphabeta T cells and CD19 B cells. TCRalphabeta/CD19-depleted allogeneic hematopoietic cell grafts were given to the transplant recipients, all of whom were children. The TCR comes from a girl aged 2-9 years with Fanconi anemia, due to receive a stem cell transplant. The chain is made from TRBV11-2 and TRBJ2-1; the central 10 bases match TRBD2. The sequencing here drew on PBMCs, taken before TCRalphabeta/CD19-depleted stem cell transplant. The DNA reads TGTGCCAGCAGCTTTCTCACCAGGACTAGCGGACTATACAATGAGCAGTTCTTC. Protein translation: CASSFLTRTSGLYNEQFF.